This TCR beta chain was identified during a study of blood T cell repertoires in COVID-19. The protocol was immunoSEQ multiplex PCR, while the TCRdb copy is restricted to in-frame clones and leaves out a portion. Here the sample spans about 70,000 clones, 75% to 90% being singletons. With 4 bases removed from V and 2 bases from J, the gap between germline ends came to 12 bases. Germline V lookup: CDR1 LGHDT, CDR2 YNNKEL (reference sequence). The CDR3 covers 15 residues. The V and J genes are TRBV3-1 (or the pseudogene TRBV3-2) and TRBJ2-1; no firm D call. The sequencing sample was made of peripheral blood. This sequence was found in a man aged 65 to 85 who had recovered from COVID-19. The CDR3 nucleotides read TGTGCCAGCAGCCCGTCATTTGAGGCCTACAATGAGCAGTTCTTC. It yields the protein CASSPSFEAYNEQFF.